The rows below give T cell receptor beta chains drawn from one sample of a study of OX40 agonist ivuxolimab in advanced cancers. Here immunoSEQ multiplex PCR was the method, and the copy in TCRdb shows in-frame clones only, minus some. The sample holds 55,000 to 70,000 clones, 70% to 90% seen once. Material: CD4+ or CD8+ T cells sorted from blood, obtained in a trial of the OX40 agonist ivuxolimab. The receptors here all came from an adult with an advanced solid tumor such as melanoma, head and neck, liver or kidney cancer. The CDR3 runs from the conserved cysteine through the conserved F or W. The D gene is left open where the match is weak. The size of a clone is reported for some rows only, either as once, few or many, or as a class for expanded clones.

j_call: TRBJ2-2
clone_size: few
d_call: -
v_call: TRBV5-1
cdr3_length: 14
cdr3_aa: CASSLDPNTGELFF
cdr3_nt: TGCGCCAGCAGCTTGGACCCGAACACCGGGGAGCTGTTTTTT

j_call: TRBJ2-1
clone_size: once
d_call: -
v_call: TRBV7-8
cdr3_length: 14
cdr3_aa: CASSLDRQLNEQFF
cdr3_nt: TGTGCCAGCAGCTTAGATCGACAGCTAAATGAGCAGTTCTTC

j_call: TRBJ2-2
clone_size: few
d_call: TRBD2
v_call: TRBV4-1
cdr3_length: 17
cdr3_aa: CASSRETSGGYTGELFF
cdr3_nt: TGCGCCAGCAGCCGCGAAACTAGCGGGGGGTACACCGGGGAGCTGTTTTTT

j_call: TRBJ2-5
clone_size: -
d_call: TRBD2
v_call: TRBV10-2
cdr3_length: 16
cdr3_aa: CASTRRGGDRGETQYF
cdr3_nt: TGCGCCAGCACTCGGCGCGGGGGGGATCGAGGGGAGACCCAGTACTTC

j_call: TRBJ2-5
clone_size: -
d_call: TRBD2
v_call: TRBV6-5
cdr3_length: 16
cdr3_aa: CASSYSGLAGVETQYF
cdr3_nt: TGTGCCAGCAGTTACTCGGGACTAGCGGGAGTAGAGACCCAGTACTTC

j_call: TRBJ2-5
clone_size: -
d_call: TRBD1
v_call: TRBV19
cdr3_length: 15
cdr3_aa: CASSPRQGLGETQYF
cdr3_nt: TGTGCCAGTAGTCCGAGACAGGGGTTGGGAGAGACCCAGTACTTC

j_call: TRBJ2-2
clone_size: -
d_call: -
v_call: TRBV5-6
cdr3_length: 17
cdr3_aa: CASSLGMSGANTGELFF
cdr3_nt: TGTGCCAGCAGCTTGGGAATGTCCGGGGCCAACACCGGGGAGCTGTTTTTT

j_call: TRBJ2-3
clone_size: -
d_call: TRBD2
v_call: TRBV29-1
cdr3_length: 17
cdr3_aa: CSVEFLRLAQGGYTQYF
cdr3_nt: TGCAGCGTTGAATTTTTGCGACTAGCGCAAGGAGGATATACGCAGTATTTT

j_call: TRBJ1-4
clone_size: -
d_call: -
v_call: TRBV5-1
cdr3_length: 14
cdr3_aa: CASSLAGANEKLFF
cdr3_nt: TGCGCCAGCAGCTTGGCAGGAGCTAATGAAAAACTGTTTTTT

j_call: TRBJ2-7
clone_size: -
d_call: -
v_call: TRBV4-3
cdr3_length: 14
cdr3_aa: CASSRLRGSYEQYF
cdr3_nt: TGCGCCAGCAGCCGTCTTAGAGGGTCCTACGAGCAGTACTTC

j_call: TRBJ2-3
clone_size: -
d_call: -
v_call: TRBV7-6
cdr3_length: 15
cdr3_aa: CASSPRRQAADTQYF
cdr3_nt: TGTGCCAGCAGTCCTCGCCGACAGGCCGCGGATACGCAGTATTTT

j_call: TRBJ1-2
clone_size: -
d_call: TRBD1
v_call: TRBV5-1
cdr3_length: 14
cdr3_aa: CASSLVTGDGGYTF
cdr3_nt: TGCGCCAGCAGCTTGGTGACAGGGGACGGTGGCTACACCTTC

j_call: TRBJ1-2
clone_size: -
d_call: TRBD1
v_call: TRBV28
cdr3_length: 13
cdr3_aa: CASSGQAPYGYTF
cdr3_nt: TGTGCCAGCAGTGGACAGGCGCCGTATGGCTACACCTTC

j_call: TRBJ1-5
clone_size: -
d_call: TRBD1
v_call: TRBV28
cdr3_length: 16
cdr3_aa: CASRSPGTGEDQPQHF
cdr3_nt: TGTGCCAGCAGGTCCCCCGGGACAGGGGAGGATCAGCCCCAGCATTTT

j_call: TRBJ1-6
clone_size: -
d_call: -
v_call: TRBV21-1
cdr3_length: 14
cdr3_aa: CARDRGNYNSPLHF
cdr3_nt: TGTGCCAGGGACAGGGGAAATTATAATTCACCCCTCCACTTT

j_call: TRBJ2-2
clone_size: few
d_call: TRBD1
v_call: TRBV4-3
cdr3_length: 19
cdr3_aa: CASSQTYRGQGGVTGELFF
cdr3_nt: TGCGCCAGCAGCCAAACTTACCGGGGACAGGGTGGAGTCACCGGGGAGCTGTTTTTT

j_call: TRBJ1-4
clone_size: -
d_call: -
v_call: TRBV29-1
cdr3_length: 13
cdr3_aa: CSAWSRVNEKLFF
cdr3_nt: TGCAGCGCTTGGTCCAGGGTTAATGAAAAACTGTTTTTT

j_call: TRBJ2-2
clone_size: few
d_call: TRBD2
v_call: TRBV5-1
cdr3_length: 16
cdr3_aa: CASSLGTAGPTGELFF
cdr3_nt: TGCGCCAGCAGCTTGGGTACAGCGGGACCCACCGGGGAGCTGTTTTTT

j_call: TRBJ2-7
clone_size: few
d_call: -
v_call: TRBV21-1
cdr3_length: 16
cdr3_aa: CASSPNGQPESYEQYF
cdr3_nt: TGTGCCAGCAGCCCTAACGGACAACCGGAGAGCTACGAGCAGTACTTC

j_call: TRBJ2-7
clone_size: -
d_call: -
v_call: TRBV14
cdr3_length: 14
cdr3_aa: CASSQGGANYEQYF
cdr3_nt: TGTGCCAGCAGCCAAGGAGGCGCCAACTACGAGCAGTACTTC

j_call: TRBJ2-7
clone_size: -
d_call: TRBD1
v_call: TRBV30
cdr3_length: 14
cdr3_aa: CAWTRQGGFYEQYF
cdr3_nt: TGTGCCTGGACCCGACAGGGCGGATTTTACGAGCAGTACTTC

j_call: TRBJ2-5
clone_size: once
d_call: -
v_call: TRBV4-1
cdr3_length: 15
cdr3_aa: CASSQPSRAEETQYF
cdr3_nt: TGCGCCAGCAGCCAACCCAGCAGGGCGGAAGAGACCCAGTACTTC

j_call: TRBJ2-3
clone_size: -
d_call: TRBD2
v_call: TRBV7-8
cdr3_length: 14
cdr3_aa: CASSPGGSTDTQYF
cdr3_nt: TGTGCCAGCAGCCCGGGGGGAAGCACAGATACGCAGTATTTT

j_call: TRBJ1-5
clone_size: once
d_call: TRBD1
v_call: TRBV6-4
cdr3_length: 15
cdr3_aa: CASRPTGDSNQPQHF
cdr3_nt: TGTGCCAGCAGACCTACAGGGGATAGCAATCAGCCCCAGCATTTT

j_call: TRBJ1-1
clone_size: -
d_call: -
v_call: TRBV28
cdr3_length: 14
cdr3_aa: CASSFSGGETEAFF
cdr3_nt: TGTGCCAGCAGTTTCTCGGGGGGAGAAACTGAAGCTTTCTTT

j_call: TRBJ1-5
clone_size: -
d_call: -
v_call: TRBV10-1
cdr3_length: 14
cdr3_aa: CASTGRYSNQPQHF
cdr3_nt: TGCGCCAGCACGGGCCGATATAGCAATCAGCCCCAGCATTTT

j_call: TRBJ2-5
clone_size: -
d_call: TRBD1
v_call: TRBV20-1
cdr3_length: 11
cdr3_aa: CSATQGATQYF
cdr3_nt: TGCAGTGCTACCCAGGGGGCGACCCAGTACTTC

j_call: TRBJ2-2
clone_size: -
d_call: -
v_call: TRBV7-3
cdr3_length: 16
cdr3_aa: CASSPPWASNTGELFF
cdr3_nt: TGTGCCAGCAGCCCCCCTTGGGCCTCGAACACCGGGGAGCTGTTTTTT

j_call: TRBJ1-5
clone_size: -
d_call: TRBD1
v_call: TRBV7-2
cdr3_length: 15
cdr3_aa: CASSRTGYSNQPQHF
cdr3_nt: TGTGCCAGCAGCAGGACAGGATATAGCAATCAGCCCCAGCATTTT

j_call: TRBJ1-3
clone_size: -
d_call: TRBD1
v_call: TRBV6-5
cdr3_length: 16
cdr3_aa: CASSYFRQGAGNTIYF
cdr3_nt: TGTGCCAGCAGTTACTTTAGACAGGGGGCTGGAAACACCATATATTTT